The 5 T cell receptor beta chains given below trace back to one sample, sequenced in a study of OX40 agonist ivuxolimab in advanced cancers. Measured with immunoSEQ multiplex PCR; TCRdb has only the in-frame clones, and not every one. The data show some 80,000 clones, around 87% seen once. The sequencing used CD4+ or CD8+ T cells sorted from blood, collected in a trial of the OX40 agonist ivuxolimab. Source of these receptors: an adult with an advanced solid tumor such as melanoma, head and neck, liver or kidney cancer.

Here the CDR3 reads CASSFGLNTQYF. CDR3 DNA: TGTGCCAGCAGTTTTGGTCTAAATACGCAGTATTTT. The chain links TRBV28 to TRBJ2-3; no clear D. CDR3 length: 12 amino acids. Trimming removed 3 bases at V and 7 bases at J, with 8 bases between. Germline V CDR1 and CDR2: MDHEN, SYDVKM.

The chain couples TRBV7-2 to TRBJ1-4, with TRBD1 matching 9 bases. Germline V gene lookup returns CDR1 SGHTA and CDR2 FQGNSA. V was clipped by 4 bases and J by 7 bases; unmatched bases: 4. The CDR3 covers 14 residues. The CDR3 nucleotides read TGTGCCAGCAGCTCCGACAGGGGGGGTGAAAAACTGTTTTTT. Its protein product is CASSSDRGGEKLFF.

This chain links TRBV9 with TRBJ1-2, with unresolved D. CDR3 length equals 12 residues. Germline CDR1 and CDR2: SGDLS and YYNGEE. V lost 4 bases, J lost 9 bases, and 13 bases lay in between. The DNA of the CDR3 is TGTGCCAGCAGCAGCGCGGGAGGGCGCTACACCTTC. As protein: CASSSAGGRYTF.

CDR3 sequence (DNA): TGTGCCAGTAGTATAGATAAGAATCAGCCCCAGCATTTT. It encodes CASSIDKNQPQHF. The genes are TRBV19 and TRBJ1-5; D unclear. CDR3 length: 13 residues. V lost 0 bases to trimming and J lost 4 bases, with 4 bases between them. CDR1 is LNHDA and CDR2 is SQIVND in the germline V gene (reference sequence).

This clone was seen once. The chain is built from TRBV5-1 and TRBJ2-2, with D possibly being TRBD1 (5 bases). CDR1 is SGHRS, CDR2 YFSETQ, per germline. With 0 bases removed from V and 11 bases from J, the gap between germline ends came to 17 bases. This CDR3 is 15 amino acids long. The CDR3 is CASSLGPGLRGELFF. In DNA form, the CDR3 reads TGCGCCAGCAGCTTGGGGCCAGGGTTAAGAGGAGAGCTGTTTTTT.